This T cell receptor beta chain was profiled in a study of identical twins. TCRdb ran MiXCR on the 5' RACE reads and lists one entry per CDR3 protein. Among hundreds of thousands of distinct CDR3 sequences listed, roughly 7% were seen once. Study-wide findings and caveats: In drawing conclusions, the study used cross-sectional statistical analysis and did not follow the same donors.

The V gene end was trimmed by 6 bases and the J gene end by 2 bases; junction bases not matched to a gene: 7. The CDR3 totals 15 residues. This clonotype was seen at least ten times. Antigen: not known. Another study also made use of these data, one on yellow fever vaccine responses in identical twins.

The chain is built from TRBV12-3 or TRBV12-4 and TRBJ2-7, with TRBD2 identical over 10 bases. The TCR sequence derives from a woman aged 18-29 years in good health. The sequenced sample consisted of memory (CD45RO+) T cells sorted from blood. The CDR3, as DNA: TGTGCCAGCAGCACCGGGACTAGCGACCCCTACGAGCAGTACTTC. It encodes CASSTGTSDPYEQYF.